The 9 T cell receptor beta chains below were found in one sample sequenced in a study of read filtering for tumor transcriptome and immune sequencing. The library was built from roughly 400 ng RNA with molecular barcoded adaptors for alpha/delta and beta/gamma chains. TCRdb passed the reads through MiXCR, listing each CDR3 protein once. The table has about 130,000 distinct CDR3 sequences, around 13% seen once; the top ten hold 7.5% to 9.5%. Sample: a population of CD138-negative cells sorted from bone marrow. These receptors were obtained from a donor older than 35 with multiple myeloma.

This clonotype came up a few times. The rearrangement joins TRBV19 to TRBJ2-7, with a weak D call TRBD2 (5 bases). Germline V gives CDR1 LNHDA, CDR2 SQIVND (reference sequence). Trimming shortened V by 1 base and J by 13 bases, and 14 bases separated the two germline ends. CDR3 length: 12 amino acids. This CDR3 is CASSIVGQEAYF. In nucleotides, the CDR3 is TGTGCCAGTAGTATAGTCGGGCAGGAGGCCTACTTC.

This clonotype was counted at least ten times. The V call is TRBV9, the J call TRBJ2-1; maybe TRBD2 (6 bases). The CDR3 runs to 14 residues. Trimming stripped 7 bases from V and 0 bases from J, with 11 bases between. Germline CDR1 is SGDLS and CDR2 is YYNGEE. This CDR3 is CASAAGSSYNEQFF. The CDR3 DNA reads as TGTGCCAGCGCCGCGGGGAGCTCCTACAATGAGCAGTTCTTC.

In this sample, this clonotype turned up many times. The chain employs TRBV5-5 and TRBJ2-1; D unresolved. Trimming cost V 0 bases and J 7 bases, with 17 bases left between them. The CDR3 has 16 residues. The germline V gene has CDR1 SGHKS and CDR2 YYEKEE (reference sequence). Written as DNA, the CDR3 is TGTGCCAGCAGCTTGGCCATGGCTACTCTGGGGAATGAGCAGTTCTTC. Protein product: CASSLAMATLGNEQFF.

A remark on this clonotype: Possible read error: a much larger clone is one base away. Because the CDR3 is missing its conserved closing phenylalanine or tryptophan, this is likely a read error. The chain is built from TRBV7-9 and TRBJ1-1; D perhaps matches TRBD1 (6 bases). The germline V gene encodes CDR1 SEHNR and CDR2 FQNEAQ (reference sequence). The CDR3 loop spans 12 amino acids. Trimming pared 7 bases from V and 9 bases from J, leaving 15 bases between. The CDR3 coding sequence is TGTGCCAGCACCACCTCGGGGGGGCAAGCTTTCTAT. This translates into CASTTSGGQAFY.

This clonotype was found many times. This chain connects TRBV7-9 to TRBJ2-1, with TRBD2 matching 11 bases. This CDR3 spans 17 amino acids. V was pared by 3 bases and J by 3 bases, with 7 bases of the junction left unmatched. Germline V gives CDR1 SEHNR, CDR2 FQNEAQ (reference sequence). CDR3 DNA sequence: TGTGCCAGCAGCTTTCAAATGACTAGCGGGGACTACAATGAGCAGTTCTTC. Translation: CASSFQMTSGDYNEQFF.

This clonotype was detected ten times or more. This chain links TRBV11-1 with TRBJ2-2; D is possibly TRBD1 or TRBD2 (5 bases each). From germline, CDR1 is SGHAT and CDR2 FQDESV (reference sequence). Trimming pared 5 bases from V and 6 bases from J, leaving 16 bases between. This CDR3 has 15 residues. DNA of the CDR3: TGTGCCAGCAGCCCAAGGGGAGTATTCGCCGGGGAGCTGTTTTTT. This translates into CASSPRGVFAGELFF.

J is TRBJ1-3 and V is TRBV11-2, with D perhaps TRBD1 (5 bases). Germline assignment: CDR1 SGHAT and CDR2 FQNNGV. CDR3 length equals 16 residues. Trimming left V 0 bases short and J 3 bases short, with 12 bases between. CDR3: CASSLDEGTNGNTIYF. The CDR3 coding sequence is TGTGCCAGCAGCTTAGATGAGGGGACGAATGGAAACACCATATATTTT.

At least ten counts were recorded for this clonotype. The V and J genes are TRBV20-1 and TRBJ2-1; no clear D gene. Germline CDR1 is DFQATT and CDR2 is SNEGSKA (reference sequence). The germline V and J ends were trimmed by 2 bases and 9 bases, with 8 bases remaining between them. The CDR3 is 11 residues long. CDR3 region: CSARSGGEQFF. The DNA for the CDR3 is TGCAGTGCTAGATCTGGCGGTGAGCAGTTCTTC.

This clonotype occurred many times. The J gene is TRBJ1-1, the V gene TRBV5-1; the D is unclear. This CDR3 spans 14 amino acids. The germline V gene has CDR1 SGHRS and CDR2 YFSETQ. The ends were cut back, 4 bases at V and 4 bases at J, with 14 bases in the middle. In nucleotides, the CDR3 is TGCGCCAGCAGCCCGGGAGCGGAGGGCACTGAAGCTTTCTTT. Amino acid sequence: CASSPGAEGTEAFF.